These 14 T cell receptor beta chains came from one sample sequenced in a study of CD4+ T cells in melanoma. The table came from immunoSEQ multiplex PCR; TCRdb's copy has only in-frame clones and leaves some out. Of about 140,000 clones in the sample, approximately 91% are singletons; the top ten hold 1.5%. The receptors stem from a human donor with melanoma.

The gene calls are TRBV7-8 and TRBJ1-2, with D uncertain. Between the trimmed V and J ends, which lost 5 bases and 1 base, there was a span of 14 bases. The CDR3 is made up of 15 amino acids. Germline V lookup: CDR1 SGHVS, CDR2 FQNEAQ. DNA of the CDR3: TGTGCCAGCAGCCCGTGGGCGGGAAGTAACTATGGCTACACCTTC. Translation gives CASSPWAGSNYGYTF.

This clone was observed a few times. V usage is TRBV5-1 and J usage is TRBJ2-2; 7 bases are a match to TRBD1. This CDR3 has 15 residues. The germline V gene encodes CDR1 SGHRS and CDR2 YFSETQ. The V and J ends lost 4 bases and 5 bases, in that order; junction bases with no gene match: 8. The CDR3 here is CASSPGTVGTGELFF. The DNA for the CDR3 is TGCGCCAGCAGCCCCGGGACAGTCGGGACCGGGGAGCTGTTTTTT. The full variable domain, with the rest looked up from reference TRBV5-1 and TRBJ2-2, is KAGVTQTPRYLIKTRGQQVTLSCSPISGHRSVSWYQQTPGQGLQFLFEYFSETQRNKGNFPGRFSGRQFSNSRSEMNVSTLELGDSALYLCASSPGTVGTGELFFGEGSRLTVL.

The V gene is TRBV29-1, the J gene TRBJ2-5; no clear D gene. V was pared by 5 bases and J by 4 bases, with 8 bases between. Germline CDR1 and CDR2: SQVTM and ANQGSEA. This CDR3 comprises 11 residues. CDR3 residues: CSVLRLETQYF. For the CDR3, the DNA is TGCAGCGTTTTACGGTTAGAGACCCAGTACTTC.

The count of this clone is one. The genes are TRBV7-8 and TRBJ1-2; D remains unclear. The germline V and J ends were trimmed by 5 bases and 4 bases, with 17 bases remaining between them. The CDR3 is made up of 15 amino acids. CDR1 and CDR2 (germline): SGHVS, FQNEAQ. The CDR3 loop is CASSRDLIGIYGYTF. The CDR3 DNA sequence: TGTGCCAGCAGCCGAGACTTGATAGGGATCTATGGCTACACCTTC.

This sequence joins TRBV5-4 and TRBJ2-7, with 14 positions matching TRBD2. The germline V gene encodes CDR1 SGHNT and CDR2 YYREEE (reference sequence). The V and J ends lost 5 bases and 5 bases, in that order; junction bases with no gene match: 9. This CDR3 is 16 amino acids long. CDR3 coding DNA: TGTGCCAGCAGTCGCGGGACTAGCGGGGGCTATCACGAGCAGTACTTC. It yields the protein CASSRGTSGGYHEQYF.

This chain uses TRBV7-9 with TRBJ1-1; 8 nucleotides agree with TRBD1. The CDR3 is made up of 12 amino acids. The trim removed 5 bases at V and 8 bases at J, leaving 4 bases unmatched. Germline values: CDR1 SEHNR, CDR2 FQNEAQ (reference sequence). CDR3 in amino acids: CASSGWTGEAFF. The CDR3 nucleotides are TGTGCCAGCAGCGGCTGGACAGGGGAAGCTTTCTTT.

V is TRBV30 and J is TRBJ2-7; possibly TRBD1 for D (6 bases). The CDR3 contains 12 residues. Germline loops: CDR1 GTSNPN, CDR2 SVGIG (reference sequence). The CDR3 loop reads CAAGTRSYEQYF. CDR3 bases: TGTGCAGCCGGGACAAGATCCTACGAGCAGTACTTC.

The V gene is TRBV19, the J gene TRBJ2-6; weak D call: TRBD1 (6 bases). CDR1 is LNHDA, CDR2 SQIVND, per germline (reference sequence). The CDR3 runs to 18 residues. V was cut by 3 bases and J by 1 base, with 16 bases left in between. DNA of the CDR3: TGTGCCAGTAGTATGGTTGTTGGCAGGGGTTCTGGGGCCAACGTCCTGACTTTC. Encoded protein: CASSMVVGRGSGANVLTF.

The V call is TRBV30, the J call TRBJ2-1, with TRBD1 identical over 7 bases. Germline V gene lookup returns CDR1 GTSNPN and CDR2 SVGIG (reference sequence). CDR3 length: 13 residues. V lost 5 bases to trimming and J lost 13 bases; unmatched junction nucleotides: 14. DNA of the CDR3: TGTGCCTGGGACCCGGACAGGTCCCGGGCACAGTTCTTC. Translating gives CAWDPDRSRAQFF. Full variable domain (outside the CDR3, taken from reference TRBV30 and TRBJ2-1): SQTIHQWPATLVQPVGSPLSLECTVEGTSNPNLYWYRQAAGRGLQLLFYSVGIGQISSEVPQNLSASRPQDRQFILSSKKLLLSDSGFYLCAWDPDRSRAQFFGPGTRLTVL.

The genes are TRBV28 and TRBJ1-1; D is undetermined. The CDR3 is 14 amino acids. The germline CDR1 and CDR2 sequences are MDHEN and SYDVKM. Trimming took 4 bases from V and 3 from J, leaving 12 bases between them. DNA for the CDR3: TGTGCCAGCAGTTCCGGCCTAAGGGACACTGAAGCTTTCTTT. This gives the protein CASSSGLRDTEAFF.

The chain links TRBV6-5 to TRBJ2-5, with 7 bases aligning to TRBD1. The germline V gene encodes CDR1 MNHEY and CDR2 SVGAGI. The CDR3 is 13 amino acids. Germline trimming cut 6 bases from V and 7 bases from J; bases unmatched to any gene: 8. For the CDR3, the DNA is TGTGCCAGCAGCTTACAGGGGCCGGGGACCCAGTACTTC. Translation: CASSLQGPGTQYF.

The V gene is TRBV30, the J gene TRBJ1-1; TRBD1 is a possible D gene (6 bases). Germline V lookup: CDR1 GTSNPN, CDR2 SVGIG (reference sequence). This CDR3 is built from 13 residues. Trimming took off 4 bases at V and 8 bases at J, with 17 bases between the two ends. In DNA form, the CDR3 reads TGTGCCTGGAACCCGATGGGGGGCCCAGAAGCTTTCTTT. It yields the protein CAWNPMGGPEAFF.

The chain couples TRBV7-9 to TRBJ1-1; D is unclear. V lost 3 bases to trimming and J lost 4 bases, with 12 bases between them. Germline V gene data show CDR1 as SEHNR and CDR2 as FQNEAQ (reference sequence). The CDR3 has 14 amino acids. The CDR3 region is CASSLGFSTTEAFF. The CDR3 coding sequence is TGTGCCAGCAGCTTGGGATTTTCTACCACTGAAGCTTTCTTT.

The chain is built from TRBV21-1 and TRBJ2-7; TRBD1, the D gene given by the table, was not confirmed from the DNA. TRBV21-1 is shown as a pseudogene. There are 13 residues in the CDR3. The CDR3 loop reads CASSKKQSYEQYF. The CDR3 nucleotides are TGTGCCAGCAGCAAAAAACAGTCCTACGAGCAGTACTTC.